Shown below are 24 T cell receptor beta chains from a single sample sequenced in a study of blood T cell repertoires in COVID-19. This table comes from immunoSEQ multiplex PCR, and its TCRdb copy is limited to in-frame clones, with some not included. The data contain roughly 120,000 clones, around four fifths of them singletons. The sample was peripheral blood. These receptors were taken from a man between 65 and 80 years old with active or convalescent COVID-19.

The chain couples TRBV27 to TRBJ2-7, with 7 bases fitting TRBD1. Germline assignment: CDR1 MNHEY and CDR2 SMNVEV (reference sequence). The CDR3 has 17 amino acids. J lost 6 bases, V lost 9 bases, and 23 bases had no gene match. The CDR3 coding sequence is TGTGCCAGTTCGCTTAACCACCTGGGACAGAGGGCAGCCGAGCAGTACTTC. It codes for CASSLNHLGQRAAEQYF.

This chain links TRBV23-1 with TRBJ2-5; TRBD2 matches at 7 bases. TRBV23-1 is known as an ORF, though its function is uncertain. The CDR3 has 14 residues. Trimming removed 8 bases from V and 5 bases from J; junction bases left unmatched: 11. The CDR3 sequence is CASLRGSTGETQYF. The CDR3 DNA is TGCGCCAGCCTGCGGGGGTCGACTGGGGAGACCCAGTACTTC.

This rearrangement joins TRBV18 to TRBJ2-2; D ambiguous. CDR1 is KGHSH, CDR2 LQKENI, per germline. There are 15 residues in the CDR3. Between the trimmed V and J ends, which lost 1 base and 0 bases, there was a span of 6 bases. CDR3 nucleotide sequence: TGTGCCAGCTCACCACAACAGACGAACACCGGGGAGCTGTTTTTT. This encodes CASSPQQTNTGELFF.

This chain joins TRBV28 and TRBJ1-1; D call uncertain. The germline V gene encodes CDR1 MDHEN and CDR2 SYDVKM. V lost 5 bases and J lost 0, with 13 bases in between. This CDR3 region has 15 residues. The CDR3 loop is CASSIGREMNTEAFF. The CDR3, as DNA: TGTGCCAGCAGTATAGGACGGGAAATGAACACTGAAGCTTTCTTT.

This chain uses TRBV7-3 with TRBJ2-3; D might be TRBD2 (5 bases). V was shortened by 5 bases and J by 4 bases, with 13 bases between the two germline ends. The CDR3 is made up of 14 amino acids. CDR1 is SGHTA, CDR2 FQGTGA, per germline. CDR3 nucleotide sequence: TGTGCCAGCAGCGGGAGTAGCGCCGCAGATACGCAGTATTTT. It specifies CASSGSSAADTQYF. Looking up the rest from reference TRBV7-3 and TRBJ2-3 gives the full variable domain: GAGVSQTPSNKVTEKGKYVELRCDPISGHTALYWYRQSLGQGPEFLIYFQGTGAADDSGLPNDRFFAVRPEGSVSTLKIQRTERGDSAVYLCASSGSSAADTQYFGPGTRLTVL.

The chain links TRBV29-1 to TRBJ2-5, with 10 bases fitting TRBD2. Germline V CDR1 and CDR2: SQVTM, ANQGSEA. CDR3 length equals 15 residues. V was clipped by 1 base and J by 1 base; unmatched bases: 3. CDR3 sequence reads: CSVEGTSGFQETQYF. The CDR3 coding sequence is TGCAGCGTTGAAGGGACTAGCGGCTTCCAAGAGACCCAGTACTTC.

CDR3 loop: CASRDRGENTEAFF. CDR3 DNA sequence: TGTGCCAGCAGAGACAGGGGCGAAAACACTGAAGCTTTCTTT. The chain joins TRBV6-5 to TRBJ1-1; 8 bases agree with TRBD1. In germline, CDR1 is MNHEY, CDR2 SVGAGI. The CDR3 runs to 14 residues. Trimming cost V 6 bases and J 2 bases; bases outside gene matches: 5.

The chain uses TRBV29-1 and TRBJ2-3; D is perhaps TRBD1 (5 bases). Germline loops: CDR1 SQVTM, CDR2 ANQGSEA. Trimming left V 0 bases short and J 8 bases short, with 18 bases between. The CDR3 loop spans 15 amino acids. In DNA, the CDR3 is TGCAGCGTTGAAGATCGAAGACAGCTGTTAGGTACGCAGTATTTT. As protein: CSVEDRRQLLGTQYF.

CDR3 bases: TGTGCCAGCAGCTTAGCCCGACCCGGGGAGCAGTTCTTC. Its translation is CASSLARPGEQFF. The rearrangement joins TRBV7-6 to TRBJ2-1, with unresolved D. Trimming cost V 0 bases and J 10 bases, with 10 bases left between them. The CDR3 runs to 13 residues. Looked up from germline, CDR1 is SGHVS and CDR2 is FNYEAQ. The full variable domain, with the rest looked up from reference TRBV7-6 and TRBJ2-1, is GAGVSQSPRYKVTKRGQDVALRCDPISGHVSLYWYRQALGQGPEFLTYFNYEAQQDKSGLPNDRFSAERPEGSISTLTIQRTEQRDSAMYRCASSLARPGEQFFGPGTRLTVL.

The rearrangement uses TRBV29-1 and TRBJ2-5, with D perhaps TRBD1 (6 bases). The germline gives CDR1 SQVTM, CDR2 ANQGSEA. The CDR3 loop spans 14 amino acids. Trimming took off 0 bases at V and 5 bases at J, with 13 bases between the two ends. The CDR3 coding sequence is TGCAGCGTTGAAGATCTGGGGGCGGGCGAGACCCAGTACTTC. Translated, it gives CSVEDLGAGETQYF.

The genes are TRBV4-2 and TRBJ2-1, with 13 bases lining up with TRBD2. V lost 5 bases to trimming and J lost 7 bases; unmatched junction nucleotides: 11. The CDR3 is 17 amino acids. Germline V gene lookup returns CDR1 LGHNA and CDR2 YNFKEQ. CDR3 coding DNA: TGTGCCAGCAGCTACAAATACGGGACTAGCGGGGATAATGAGCAGTTCTTC. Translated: CASSYKYGTSGDNEQFF.

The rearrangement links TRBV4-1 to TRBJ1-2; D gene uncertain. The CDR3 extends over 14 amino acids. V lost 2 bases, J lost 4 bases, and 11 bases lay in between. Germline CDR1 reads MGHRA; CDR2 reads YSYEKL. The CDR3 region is CASSQRAGSYGYTF. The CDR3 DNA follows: TGCGCCAGCAGCCAAAGGGCGGGATCCTATGGCTACACCTTC.

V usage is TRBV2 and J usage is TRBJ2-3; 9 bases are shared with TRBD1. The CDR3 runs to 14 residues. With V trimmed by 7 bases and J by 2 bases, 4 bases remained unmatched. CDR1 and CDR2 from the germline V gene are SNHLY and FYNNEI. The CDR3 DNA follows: TGTGCCAGCATCACAGGGGGCTTCACAGATACGCAGTATTTT. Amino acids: CASITGGFTDTQYF.

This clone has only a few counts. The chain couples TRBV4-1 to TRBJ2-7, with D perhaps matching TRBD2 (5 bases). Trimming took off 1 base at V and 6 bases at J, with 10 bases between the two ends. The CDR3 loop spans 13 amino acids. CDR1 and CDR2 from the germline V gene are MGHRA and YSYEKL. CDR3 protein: CASSQAEAGEQYF. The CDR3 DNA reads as TGCGCCAGCAGCCAAGCGGAGGCGGGCGAGCAGTACTTC.

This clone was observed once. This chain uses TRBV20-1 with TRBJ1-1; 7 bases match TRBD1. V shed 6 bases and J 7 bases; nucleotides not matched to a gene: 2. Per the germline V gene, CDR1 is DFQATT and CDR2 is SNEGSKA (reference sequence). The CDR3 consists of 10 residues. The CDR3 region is CSATGIEAFF. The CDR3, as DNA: TGCAGTGCGACAGGGATTGAAGCTTTCTTT.

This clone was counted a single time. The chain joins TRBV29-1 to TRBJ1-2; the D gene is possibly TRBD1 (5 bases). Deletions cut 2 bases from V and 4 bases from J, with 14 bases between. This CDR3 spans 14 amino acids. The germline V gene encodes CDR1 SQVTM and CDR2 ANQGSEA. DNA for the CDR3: TGCAGCGTTGAACCCCAGCAGGGTAGCTATGGCTACACCTTC. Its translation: CSVEPQQGSYGYTF.

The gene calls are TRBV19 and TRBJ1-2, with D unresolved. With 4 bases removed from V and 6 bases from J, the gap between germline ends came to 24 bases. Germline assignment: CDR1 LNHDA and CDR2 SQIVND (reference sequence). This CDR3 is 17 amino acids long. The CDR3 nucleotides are TGTGCCAGTAGTACCCACCGGACGGACTCCGATCTGGATGGCTACACCTTC. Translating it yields CASSTHRTDSDLDGYTF.

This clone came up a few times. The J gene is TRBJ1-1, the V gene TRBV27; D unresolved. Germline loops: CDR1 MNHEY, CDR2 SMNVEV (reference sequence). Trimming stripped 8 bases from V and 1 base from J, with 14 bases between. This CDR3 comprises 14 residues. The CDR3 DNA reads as TGTGCCAGCCAGAGGCGGCAGAAGAACACTGAAGCTTTCTTT. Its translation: CASQRRQKNTEAFF.

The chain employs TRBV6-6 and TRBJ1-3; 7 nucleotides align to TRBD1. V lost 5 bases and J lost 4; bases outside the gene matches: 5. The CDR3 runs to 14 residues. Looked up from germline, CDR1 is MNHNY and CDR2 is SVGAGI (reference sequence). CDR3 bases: TGTGCCAGCAGTATTACAGGGGCCGGAAACACCATATATTTT. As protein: CASSITGAGNTIYF.

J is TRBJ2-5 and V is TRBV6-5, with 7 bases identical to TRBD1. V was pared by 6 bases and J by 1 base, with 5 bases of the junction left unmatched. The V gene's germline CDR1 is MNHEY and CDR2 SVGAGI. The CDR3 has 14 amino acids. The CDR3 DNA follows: TGTGCCAGCAGCCAAGACAGGGTCCAAGAGACCCAGTACTTC. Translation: CASSQDRVQETQYF.

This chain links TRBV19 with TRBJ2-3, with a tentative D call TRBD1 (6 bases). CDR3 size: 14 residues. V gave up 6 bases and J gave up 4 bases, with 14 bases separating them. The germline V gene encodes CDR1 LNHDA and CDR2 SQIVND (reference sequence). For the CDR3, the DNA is TGTGCCAGTAGAAGGGCCAGGGGTCCAGATACGCAGTATTTT. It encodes CASRRARGPDTQYF. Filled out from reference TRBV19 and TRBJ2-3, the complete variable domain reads DGGITQSPKYLFRKEGQNVTLSCEQNLNHDAMYWYRQDPGQGLRLIYYSQIVNDFQKGDIAEGYSVSREKKESFPLTVTSAQKNPTAFYLCASRRARGPDTQYFGPGTRLTVL.

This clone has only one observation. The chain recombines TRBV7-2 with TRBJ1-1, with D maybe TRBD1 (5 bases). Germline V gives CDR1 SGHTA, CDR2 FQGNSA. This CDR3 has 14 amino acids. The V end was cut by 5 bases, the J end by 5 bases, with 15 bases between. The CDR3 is CASSPSRVRTEAFF. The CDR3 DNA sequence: TGTGCCAGCAGCCCAAGCAGGGTTCGTACTGAAGCTTTCTTT. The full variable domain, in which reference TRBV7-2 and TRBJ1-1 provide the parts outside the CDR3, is GAGVSQSPSNKVTEKGKDVELRCDPISGHTALYWYRQSLGQGLEFLIYFQGNSAPDKSGLPSDRFSAERTGGSVSTLTIQRTQQEDSAVYLCASSPSRVRTEAFFGQGTRLTVV.

CDR3 protein: CASSEALGGGYEQYF. The CDR3 bases are TGTGCCAGCAGTGAAGCGCTTGGCGGGGGCTACGAGCAGTACTTC. The chain employs TRBV2 and TRBJ2-7, with TRBD2 matching over 7 bases. CDR3 length equals 15 residues. Germline V CDR1 and CDR2: SNHLY, FYNNEI. Trimming at V came to 0 bases and at J to 3 bases, leaving 5 bases not matched to a gene. The entire variable domain, with the rest obtained from reference TRBV2 and TRBJ2-7, is as follows: EPEVTQTPSHQVTQMGQEVILRCVPISNHLYFYWYRQILGQKVEFLVSFYNNEISEKSEIFDDQFSVERPDGSNFTLKIRSTKLEDSAMYFCASSEALGGGYEQYFGPGTRLTVT.

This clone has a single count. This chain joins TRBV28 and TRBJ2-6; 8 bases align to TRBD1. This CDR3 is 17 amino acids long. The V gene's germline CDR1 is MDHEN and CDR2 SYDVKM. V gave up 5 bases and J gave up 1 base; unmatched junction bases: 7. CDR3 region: CASSLRTGRSGANVLTF. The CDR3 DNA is TGTGCCAGCAGTCTAAGGACAGGGAGATCTGGGGCCAACGTCCTGACTTTC.